The sequence of this T cell receptor (beta chain) was determined in a study of OX40 agonist ivuxolimab in advanced cancers. The CDR3 length is 15 residues. J was trimmed by 4 bases and V by 4 bases; bases with no gene match: 10. Germline loops: CDR1 LGHNA, CDR2 YNFKEQ. This clone was detected only once. What it binds is not known. Study observations and caveats: Undetermined was the antigen specificity of the expanded peripheral T cells. In a subset of nonresponders, normalized T-cell clonal expansion was also low.

TCRdb keeps only in-frame clones here, not all; method: immunoSEQ multiplex PCR. The sample consists of under 200,000 clones, approximately 94% of them appearing once. The sequenced sample was CD4+ or CD8+ T cells sorted from blood, obtained in a trial of the OX40 agonist ivuxolimab. The source of this sequence is an adult with an advanced solid tumor such as melanoma, head and neck, liver or kidney cancer. This rearrangement joins TRBV4-2 to TRBJ2-7; 7 bases are shared with TRBD2. CDR3 in DNA: TGTGCCAGCAGCCCTTGGGGGGGGGACGGGTACGAGCAGTACTTC. Protein: CASSPWGGDGYEQYF.